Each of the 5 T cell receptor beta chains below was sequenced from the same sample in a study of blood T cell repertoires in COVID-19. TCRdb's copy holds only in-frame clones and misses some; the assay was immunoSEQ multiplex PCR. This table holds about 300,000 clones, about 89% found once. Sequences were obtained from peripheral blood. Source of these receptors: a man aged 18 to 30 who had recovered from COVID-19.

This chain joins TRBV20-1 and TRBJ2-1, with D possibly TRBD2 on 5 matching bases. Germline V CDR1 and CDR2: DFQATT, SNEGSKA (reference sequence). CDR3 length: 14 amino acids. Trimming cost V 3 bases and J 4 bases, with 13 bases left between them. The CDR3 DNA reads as TGCAGTGCTAGTGGGTCGGAGCGGTACAATGAGCAGTTCTTC. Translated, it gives CSASGSERYNEQFF.

This CDR3 is CASSFGPTSSGNTIYF. CDR3 DNA: TGCGCCAGCAGCTTCGGACCGACTAGCTCTGGAAACACCATATATTTT. The chain couples TRBV5-1 to TRBJ1-3; D is ambiguous. This CDR3 is 16 amino acids long. Germline-derived CDR1 and CDR2 are SGHRS and YFSETQ. V was shortened by 2 bases and J by 0 bases, with 12 bases between the two germline ends.

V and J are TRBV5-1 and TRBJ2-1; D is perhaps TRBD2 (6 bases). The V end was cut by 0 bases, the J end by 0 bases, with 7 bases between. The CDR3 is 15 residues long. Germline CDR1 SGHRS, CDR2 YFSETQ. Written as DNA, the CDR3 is TGCGCCAGCAGCTTGGCGGGGGACTCCTACAATGAGCAGTTCTTC. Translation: CASSLAGDSYNEQFF. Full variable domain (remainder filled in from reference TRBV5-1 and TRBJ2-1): KAGVTQTPRYLIKTRGQQVTLSCSPISGHRSVSWYQQTPGQGLQFLFEYFSETQRNKGNFPGRFSGRQFSNSRSEMNVSTLELGDSALYLCASSLAGDSYNEQFFGPGTRLTVL.

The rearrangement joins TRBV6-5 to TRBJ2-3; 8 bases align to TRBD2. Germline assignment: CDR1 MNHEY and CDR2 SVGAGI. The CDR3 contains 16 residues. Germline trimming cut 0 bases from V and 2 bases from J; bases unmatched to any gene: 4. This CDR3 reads CASSYSAGGLTDTQYF. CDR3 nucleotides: TGTGCCAGCAGTTACTCGGCGGGGGGACTCACAGATACGCAGTATTTT.

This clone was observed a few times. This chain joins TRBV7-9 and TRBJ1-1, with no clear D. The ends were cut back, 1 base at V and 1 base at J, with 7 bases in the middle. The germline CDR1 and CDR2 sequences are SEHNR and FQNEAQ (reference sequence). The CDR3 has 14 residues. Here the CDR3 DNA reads TGTGCCAGCAGCTTAGTTGCAGGGAACACTGAAGCTTTCTTT. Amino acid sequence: CASSLVAGNTEAFF. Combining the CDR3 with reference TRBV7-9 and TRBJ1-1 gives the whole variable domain DTGVSQNPRHKITKRGQNVTFRCDPISEHNRLYWYRQTLGQGPEFLTYFQNEAQLEKSRLLSDRFSAERPKGSFSTLEIQRTEQGDSAMYLCASSLVAGNTEAFFGQGTRLTVV.